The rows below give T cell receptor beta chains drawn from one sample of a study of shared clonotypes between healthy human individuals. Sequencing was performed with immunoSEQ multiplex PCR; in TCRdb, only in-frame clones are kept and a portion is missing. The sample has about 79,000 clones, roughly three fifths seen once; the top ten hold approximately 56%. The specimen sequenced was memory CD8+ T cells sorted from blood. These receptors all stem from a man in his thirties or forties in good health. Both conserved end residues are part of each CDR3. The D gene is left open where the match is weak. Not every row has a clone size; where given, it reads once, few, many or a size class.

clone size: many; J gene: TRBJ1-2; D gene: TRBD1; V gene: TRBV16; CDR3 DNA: TGTGCCAGCAGCCAATTCCAGGGGGGAAACTATGGCTACACCTTC; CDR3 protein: CASSQFQGGNYGYTF
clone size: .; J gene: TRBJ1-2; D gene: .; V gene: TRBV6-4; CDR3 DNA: TGTGCCAGCAGTAGACACCTCCACGGAAAGACCTATGGCTACACCTTC; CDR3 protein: CASSRHLHGKTYGYTF
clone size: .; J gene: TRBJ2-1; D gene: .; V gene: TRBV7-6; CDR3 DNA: TGTGCCAGCAGCTCTCGATCCGACACGAACAATGAGCAGTTCTTC; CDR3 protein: CASSSRSDTNNEQFF
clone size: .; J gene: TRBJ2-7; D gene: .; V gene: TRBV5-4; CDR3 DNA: TGTGCCAGCAGCTTGGACTGGTCCTACGAGCAGTACTTC; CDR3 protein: CASSLDWSYEQYF
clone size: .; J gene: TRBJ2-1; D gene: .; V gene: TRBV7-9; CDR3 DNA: TGTGCCTTGTATGGCTCCTACAATGAGCAGTTCTTC; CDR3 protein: CALYGSYNEQFF
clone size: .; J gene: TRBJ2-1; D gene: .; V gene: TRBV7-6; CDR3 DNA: TGTGCCAGCAGCTTAGGACTCAATGAGCAGTTCTTC; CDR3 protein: CASSLGLNEQFF
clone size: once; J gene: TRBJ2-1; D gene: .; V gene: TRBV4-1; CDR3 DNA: TGCGCCAGCAGCCAAGGGCTAGCGCTTACGGATGAGCAGTTCTTC; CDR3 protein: CASSQGLALTDEQFF
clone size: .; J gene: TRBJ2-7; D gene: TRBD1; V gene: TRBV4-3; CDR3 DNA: TGCGCCAGCAGCCAAGACGGCAGGGGGCAATACGAGCAGTACTTC; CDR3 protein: CASSQDGRGQYEQYF
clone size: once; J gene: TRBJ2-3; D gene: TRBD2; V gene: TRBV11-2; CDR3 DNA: TGTGCCAGCAGCCAAGAACTAGCGGGAGGGCCGGCAGATACGCAGTATTTT; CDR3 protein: CASSQELAGGPADTQYF
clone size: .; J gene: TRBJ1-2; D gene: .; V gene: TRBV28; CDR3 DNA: TGTGGGGCCGGAGCTAACTATGGCTACACCTTC; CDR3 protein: CGAGANYGYTF
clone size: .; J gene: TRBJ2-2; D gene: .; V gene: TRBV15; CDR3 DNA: TGTGCCACCAGCAGAGAAAGGGCGTCCGGGGAGCTGTTTTTT; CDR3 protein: CATSRERASGELFF
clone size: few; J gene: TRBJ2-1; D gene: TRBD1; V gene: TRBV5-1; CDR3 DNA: TGCGCCAGCAGCTTACAGGGGGCGGGCTACAATGAGCAGTTCTTC; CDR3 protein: CASSLQGAGYNEQFF
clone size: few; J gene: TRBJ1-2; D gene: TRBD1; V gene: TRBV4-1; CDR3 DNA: TGCGCCAGCAGCCACCCTACGACAGGGCCCTATGGCTACACCTTC; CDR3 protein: CASSHPTTGPYGYTF
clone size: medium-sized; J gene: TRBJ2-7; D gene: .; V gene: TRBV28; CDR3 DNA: TGTGCCAGCAGTTTAACCTTATACGAGCAGTACTTC; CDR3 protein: CASSLTLYEQYF
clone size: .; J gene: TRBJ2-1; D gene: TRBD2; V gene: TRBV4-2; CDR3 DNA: TGTGCCAGCAGCCAATCGACGGGAGGGGTCAATGAGCAGTTCTTC; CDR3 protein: CASSQSTGGVNEQFF
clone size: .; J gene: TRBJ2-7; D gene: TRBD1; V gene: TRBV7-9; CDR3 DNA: TGTGCCAGCAGCCGCGCCGGGACAGGGGGTGGCTACGAGCAGTACTTC; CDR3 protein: CASSRAGTGGGYEQYF
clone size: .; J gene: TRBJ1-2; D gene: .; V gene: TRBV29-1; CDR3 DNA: TGCAGCGTCCGGCAATTGGAGGGCTACACCTTC; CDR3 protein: CSVRQLEGYTF
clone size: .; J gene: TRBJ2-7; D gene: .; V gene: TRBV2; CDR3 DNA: TGTGCCAGCAGTGGACTTCCCACTTCCTACGAGCAGTACTTC; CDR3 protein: CASSGLPTSYEQYF
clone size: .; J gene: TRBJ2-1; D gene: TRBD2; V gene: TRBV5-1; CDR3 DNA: TGCGCCAGCAGCGACGGGACTAGCGGGAGAGGATCTTACTACAATGAGCAGTTCTTC; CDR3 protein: CASSDGTSGRGSYYNEQFF
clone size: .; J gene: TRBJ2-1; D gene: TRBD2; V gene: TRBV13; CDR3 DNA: TGTGCCAGCAGCTTCGAGCGGGACTCCTACAATGAGCAGTTCTTC; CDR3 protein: CASSFERDSYNEQFF
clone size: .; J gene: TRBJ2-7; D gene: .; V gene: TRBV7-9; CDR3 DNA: TGTGCCAGCAGCCCGCAATTCGACTCCTACGAGCAGTACTTC; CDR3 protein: CASSPQFDSYEQYF
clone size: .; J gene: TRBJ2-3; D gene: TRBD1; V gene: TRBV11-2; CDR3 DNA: TGTGCCAGCAGCTCCCTACTCGGACAGGAGGCGCAGTATTTT; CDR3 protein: CASSSLLGQEAQYF
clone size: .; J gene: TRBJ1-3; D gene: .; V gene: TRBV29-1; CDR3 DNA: TGCAGCGCAGCTCCGGGAGGGAACACCATATATTTT; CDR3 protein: CSAAPGGNTIYF
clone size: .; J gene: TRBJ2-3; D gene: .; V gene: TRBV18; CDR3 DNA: TGTGCCAGCTCACCAATTCAGAGCACAGATACGCAGTATTTT; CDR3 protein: CASSPIQSTDTQYF
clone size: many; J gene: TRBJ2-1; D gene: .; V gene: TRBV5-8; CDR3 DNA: TGTGCCAGCAGCCTGGGACTAGGGGGCCACAATGAGCAGTTCTTC; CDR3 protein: CASSLGLGGHNEQFF
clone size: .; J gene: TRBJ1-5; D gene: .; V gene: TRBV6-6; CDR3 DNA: TGTGCCAGCGGAAAGGGCGGTCATAGCAATCAGCCCCAGCATTTT; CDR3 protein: CASGKGGHSNQPQHF
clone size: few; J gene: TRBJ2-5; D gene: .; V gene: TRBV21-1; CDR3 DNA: TGTGCCAGCAGCAAGGCGCAAGAGACCCAGTACTTC; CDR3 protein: CASSKAQETQYF
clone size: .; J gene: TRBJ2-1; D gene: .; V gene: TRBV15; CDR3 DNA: TGTGCCACCAGCAGGGATACCGGGTCAGGGTTCAATGAGCAGTTCTTC; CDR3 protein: CATSRDTGSGFNEQFF
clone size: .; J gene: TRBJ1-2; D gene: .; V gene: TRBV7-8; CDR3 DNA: TGTGCCAGCAGCTTCGGGGAGGGCTATGGCTACACCTTC; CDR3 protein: CASSFGEGYGYTF
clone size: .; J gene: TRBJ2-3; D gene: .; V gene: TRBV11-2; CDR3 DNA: TGTGCCAGCAGCTTCATGGGGGGTTTCACAGATACGCAGTATTTT; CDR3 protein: CASSFMGGFTDTQYF
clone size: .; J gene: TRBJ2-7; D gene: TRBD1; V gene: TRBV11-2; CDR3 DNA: TGTGCCAGCAGCTTAGATGGACCGGGAACAGGGGGAACCTACGAGCAGTACTTC; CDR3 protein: CASSLDGPGTGGTYEQYF
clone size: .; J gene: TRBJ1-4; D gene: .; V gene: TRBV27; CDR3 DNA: TGTGCCAGCAGTTTATTGGGGGGCGGCGAAAAACTGTTTTTT; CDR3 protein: CASSLLGGGEKLFF
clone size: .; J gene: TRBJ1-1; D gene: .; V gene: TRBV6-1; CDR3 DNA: TGTGCCAGCGGGTGGGAACCTTTCTTT; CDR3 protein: CASGWEPFF
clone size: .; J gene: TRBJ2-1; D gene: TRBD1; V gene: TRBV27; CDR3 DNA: TGTGCCAGCAGTTCAGTCACAGGGGATGAGCAGTTCTTC; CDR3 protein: CASSSVTGDEQFF
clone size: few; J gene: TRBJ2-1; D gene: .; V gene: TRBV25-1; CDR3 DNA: TGTGCCAGCAGTGGCTATCTCGAAATAGACAATGAGCAGTTCTTC; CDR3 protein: CASSGYLEIDNEQFF
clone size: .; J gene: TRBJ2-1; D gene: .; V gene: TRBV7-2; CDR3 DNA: TGTGCCAGCAGCTTAGAGGTCCAGGCTATTAATGAGCAGTTCTTC; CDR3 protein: CASSLEVQAINEQFF
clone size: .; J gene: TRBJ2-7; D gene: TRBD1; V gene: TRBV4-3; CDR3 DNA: TGCGCCAGCAGCCAAATACAGGGGGCGTCCTACGAGCAGTACTTC; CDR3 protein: CASSQIQGASYEQYF
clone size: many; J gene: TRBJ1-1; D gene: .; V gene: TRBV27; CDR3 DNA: TGTGCCAGCAGTCTTATGCCCGGGACAATTACTGAAGCTTTCTTT; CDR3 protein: CASSLMPGTITEAFF
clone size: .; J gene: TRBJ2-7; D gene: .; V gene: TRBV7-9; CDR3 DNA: TGTGCCAGCAGCGATTTCGCCTTTACAGGGATCTACGAGCAGTACTTC; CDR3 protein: CASSDFAFTGIYEQYF
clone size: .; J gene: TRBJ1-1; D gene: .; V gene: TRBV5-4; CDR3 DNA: TGTGCCAGCAGCTTAGCACAGAAGAACACTGAAGCTTTCTTT; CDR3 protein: CASSLAQKNTEAFF
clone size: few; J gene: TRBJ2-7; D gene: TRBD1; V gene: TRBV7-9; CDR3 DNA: TGTGCCAGCAGCCAGGGGGACGAGCAGTACTTC; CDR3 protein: CASSQGDEQYF
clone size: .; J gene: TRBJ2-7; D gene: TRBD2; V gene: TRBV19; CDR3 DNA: TGTGCCAGTGGTCCAGCGGGATCCTACGAGCAGTACTTC; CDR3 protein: CASGPAGSYEQYF
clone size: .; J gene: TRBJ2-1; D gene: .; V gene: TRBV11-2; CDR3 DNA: TGTGCCAGCAGCTTAACGGGGTACAATGAGCAGTTCTTC; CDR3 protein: CASSLTGYNEQFF
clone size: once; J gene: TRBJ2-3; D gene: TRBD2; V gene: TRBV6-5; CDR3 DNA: TGTGCCAGCAGTCGTTTAGCGGGGAGCACAGATACGCAGTATTTT; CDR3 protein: CASSRLAGSTDTQYF
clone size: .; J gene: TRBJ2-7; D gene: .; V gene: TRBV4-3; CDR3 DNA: TGCGCCAGCAGCCAAGATCCAGGTGGGCCCTACGAGCAGTACTTC; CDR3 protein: CASSQDPGGPYEQYF
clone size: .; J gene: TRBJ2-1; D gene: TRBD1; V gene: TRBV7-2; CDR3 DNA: TGTGCCAGCAGCTTAGCGGACGGACAGGGGGAGAGTAATGAGCAGTTCTTC; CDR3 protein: CASSLADGQGESNEQFF
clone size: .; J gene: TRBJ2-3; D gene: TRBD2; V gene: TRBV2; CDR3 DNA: TGTGCCAGCAGGGGGACTAGCGGGAGGGCTAGCACAGATACGCAGTATTTT; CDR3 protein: CASRGTSGRASTDTQYF
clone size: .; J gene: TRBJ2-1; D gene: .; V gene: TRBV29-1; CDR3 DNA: TGCAGCGTTGAGTCTCTCCCACGGGAGCAGTTCTTC; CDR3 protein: CSVESLPREQFF
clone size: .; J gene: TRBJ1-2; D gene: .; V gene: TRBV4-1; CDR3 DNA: TGCGCCAGCAGCCACACGGGACAAAACTATGGCTACACCTTC; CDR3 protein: CASSHTGQNYGYTF
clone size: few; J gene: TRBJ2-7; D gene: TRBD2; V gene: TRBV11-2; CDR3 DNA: TGTGCCAGCAGCCCCATCCAAAGGACTAGCGGGAGAACCTACGAGCAGTACTTC; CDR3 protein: CASSPIQRTSGRTYEQYF
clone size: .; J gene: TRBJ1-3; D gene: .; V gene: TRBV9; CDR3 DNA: TGTGCCAGCAGCGCCTCCCCCAGGAGCTCTGGAAACACCATATATTTT; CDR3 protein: CASSASPRSSGNTIYF